This T cell receptor (beta chain) was observed in a study of cytomegalovirus exposure and HLA in healthy donors. With 60 Vbeta and 13 Jbeta primers, the PCR was carried out. Libraries were prepared by immunoSEQ multiplex PCR; TCRdb keeps only in-frame clonotypes and omits some of them. The table has about 89,000 clones, roughly 80% seen once. General observations from the study: Prediction of most subjects' HLA-A and HLA-B alleles by TCR beta sequences was reportedly accurate.

CDR3 length: 13 amino acids. J lost 11 bases, V lost 4 bases, and 9 bases had no gene match. The V gene's germline CDR1 is MNHNS and CDR2 SASEGT. With regard to this clone: What it binds is not known.

The V gene is TRBV6-1, the J gene TRBJ2-5; 8 nucleotides agree with TRBD2. Sequencing was carried out using PBMCs. The sequence was obtained from a male donor in good health and CMV-seronegative. The CDR3 nucleotides read TGTGCCAGCAGTGGACCGGGACTAGGGGAGCAGTACTTC. It translates to CASSGPGLGEQYF.